This TCR beta chain was profiled in a study of CD8+ T cells in alopecia areata. RNA extraction and reverse transcription yielded cDNA as sequencing template. Assay used: immunoSEQ multiplex PCR; TCRdb lists only in-frame clones, some missing. The sample contains approximately 30,000 clones, approximately 60% of which appear only once. The receptor's source is a human donor with alopecia areata. The sample taken for sequencing was NKG2D-high CD8+ T cells sorted from blood.

The DNA for the CDR3 is TGTGCCAGCAGTGAAGAAGGGGTGAGCTCCTACAATGAGCAGTTCTTC. This translates into CASSEEGVSSYNEQFF. The rearrangement joins TRBV6-1 to TRBJ2-1; D is perhaps TRBD1 (5 bases). The CDR3 is made up of 16 amino acids. Deletions cut 1 base from V and 0 bases from J, with 10 bases between. Germline V CDR1 and CDR2: MNHNS, SASEGT.